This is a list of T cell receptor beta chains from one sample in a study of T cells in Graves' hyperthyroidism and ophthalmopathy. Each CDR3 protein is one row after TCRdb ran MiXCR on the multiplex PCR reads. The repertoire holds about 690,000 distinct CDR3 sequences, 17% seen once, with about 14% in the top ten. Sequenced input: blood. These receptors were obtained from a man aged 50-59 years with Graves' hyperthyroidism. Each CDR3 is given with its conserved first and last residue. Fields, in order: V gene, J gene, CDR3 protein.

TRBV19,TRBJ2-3,CASSIIDVGDTQYF
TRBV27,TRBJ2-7,CASSSWHSGTSYEQYF
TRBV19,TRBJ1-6,CASSISGAYNSPLHF
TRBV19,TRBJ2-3,CASSIAGGSVDTQYF
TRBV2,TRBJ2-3,CASKGDTQYF
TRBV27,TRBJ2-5,CASTPGTSGRETQYF
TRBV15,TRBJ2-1,CATSTDRLGYNEQFF
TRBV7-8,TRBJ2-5,CASSKDRATQETQYF
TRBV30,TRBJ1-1,CAWSKGMLNTEAFF
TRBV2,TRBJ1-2,CALNSGSSQGYTF
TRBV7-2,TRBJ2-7,CASSHPPQGFYEQYF
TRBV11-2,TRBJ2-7,CASSFDRVGYEQYF
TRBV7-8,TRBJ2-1,CASSSLTTQTQFF
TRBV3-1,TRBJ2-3,CASSFGVVRTDTQYF
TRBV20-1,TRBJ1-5,CSARPSGVSNQPQHF
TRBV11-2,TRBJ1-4,CASSLDETGDEKLFF
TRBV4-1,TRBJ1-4,CASSQGGPYPNEKLFF
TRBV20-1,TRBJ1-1,CSAWESSTAEAFF
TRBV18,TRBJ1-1,CASSPRSRTNTEAFF
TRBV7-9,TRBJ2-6,CASSQGGGTGANVLTF
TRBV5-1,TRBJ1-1,CASSLSPGQRGTEAFF
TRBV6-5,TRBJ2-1,CASSYLLGLAASGTLDEQFF
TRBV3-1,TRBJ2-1,CASSQWREGLPEQFF
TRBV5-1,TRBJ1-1,CASSLGTGRNTEAFF
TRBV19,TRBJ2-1,CASSPFTGIQSYNEQFF
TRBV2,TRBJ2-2,CASTWSPHTGELFF
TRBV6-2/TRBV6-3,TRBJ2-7,CASIPFPSNEQYF
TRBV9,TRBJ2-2,CASSVGRMANTGELFF
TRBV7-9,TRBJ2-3,CASSLIPTDTQYF
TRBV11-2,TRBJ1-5,CASSFTGDGQPQHF
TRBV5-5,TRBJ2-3,CASSHIQGVEDTQYF
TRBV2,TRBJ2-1,CASSNPRVSEQFF
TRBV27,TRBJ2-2,CASRLPTSLGGELFF
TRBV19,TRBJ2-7,CASSILSGSHTYEQYF
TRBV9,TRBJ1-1,CASSVATGPNTEAFF
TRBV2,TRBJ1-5,CASRSGLSNQPQHF
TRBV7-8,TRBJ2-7,CASSLEPGSSYEQYF
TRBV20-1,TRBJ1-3,CSARDAGNTIYF
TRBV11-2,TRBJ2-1,CASSHPGQGVFYNEQFF
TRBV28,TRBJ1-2,CASSLLGGSYGYTF
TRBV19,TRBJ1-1,CASSIRENTEAFF
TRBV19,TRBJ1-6,CASSIVRRPYETLHF
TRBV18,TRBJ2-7,CASSPQRGGVEQYF
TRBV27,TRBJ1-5,CASRGDSGGGNQPQHF
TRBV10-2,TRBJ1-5,CASSVSGPNQPQHF
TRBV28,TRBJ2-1,CASSPRLASSYNEQFF
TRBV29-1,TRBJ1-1,CSVKKTATEAFF
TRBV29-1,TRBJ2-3,CSEGLAKSDTQYF
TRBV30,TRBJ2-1,CAWVTSGNSYNEQFF
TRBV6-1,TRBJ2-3,CASNPGTSGRDTQYF
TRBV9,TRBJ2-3,CASSVGGTITTDTQYF
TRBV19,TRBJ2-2,CASSIFWNTGELFF
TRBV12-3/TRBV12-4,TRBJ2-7,CASSLLGTWAGSYEQYF
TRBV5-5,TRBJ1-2,CASSQQGNRGYTF